Presented here are 5 T cell receptor beta chains from one specimen sequenced in a study of blood T cell repertoires in COVID-19. TCRdb's copy holds only in-frame clones and misses some; the assay was immunoSEQ multiplex PCR. The repertoire holds about 86,000 clones, with around 81% as singletons. Material: peripheral blood. These receptors were taken from a man aged 45 to 65 with acute or convalescent COVID-19.

This chain links TRBV19 with TRBJ2-7, with TRBD2 matching over 12 bases. Germline V gene data show CDR1 as LNHDA and CDR2 as SQIVND (reference sequence). The ends lost 1 base at V and 4 bases at J; junction bases unmatched: 2. The length of the CDR3 is 15 residues. CDR3 loop: CASSIVTSGSYEQYF. CDR3 bases: TGTGCCAGTAGTATAGTGACTAGCGGGAGTTACGAGCAGTACTTC.

This chain joins TRBV5-4 and TRBJ2-2, with a possible D match to TRBD1 (6 bases). The CDR3 totals 15 residues. The germline V gene encodes CDR1 SGHNT and CDR2 YYREEE (reference sequence). Trimming removed 5 bases from V and 2 bases from J, with 13 bases in between. The CDR3 sequence is CASRYEQGNTGELFF. CDR3 in DNA: TGTGCCAGCAGATATGAACAGGGCAACACCGGGGAGCTGTTTTTT.

This chain connects TRBV20-1 to TRBJ2-5, with 9 bases lining up with TRBD2. V trimming: 3 bases; J trimming: 9 bases; junction bases outside the gene matches: 14. This CDR3 spans 15 amino acids. Germline CDR1 reads DFQATT; CDR2 reads SNEGSKA (reference sequence). CDR3 bases: TGCAGTGCTAGTGTATTGGGACTAGCCGTTTCGGCCCAGTACTTC. Translation gives CSASVLGLAVSAQYF.

This CDR3 is CAISDQNSPLHF. The CDR3 region has the DNA TGTGCCATCAGTGACCAAAATTCACCCCTCCACTTT. The rearrangement joins TRBV10-3 to TRBJ1-6; D is undetermined. V gave up 3 bases and J gave up 7 bases, with 4 bases separating them. Germline CDR1 ENHRY, CDR2 SYGVKD. This CDR3 has 12 amino acids.

The chain links TRBV7-9 to TRBJ2-5; D is possibly TRBD2 (6 bases). V was pared by 4 bases and J by 2 bases, with 14 bases between. Germline V CDR1 and CDR2: SEHNR, FQNEAQ (reference sequence). The CDR3 is 15 residues long. CDR3: CASSSTLRGQETQYF. CDR3 DNA: TGTGCCAGCAGCTCGACTCTCCGGGGGCAAGAGACCCAGTACTTC.